The rows below give T cell receptor beta chains drawn from one sample of a study of blood T cell repertoires in COVID-19. TCRdb keeps only in-frame clones here, not all; method: immunoSEQ multiplex PCR. Counted here are a few hundred thousand clones, approximately 81% occurring once; the ten biggest clones make up about 2.5%. The sample comprised PBMCs or T cells enriched from blood (not recorded which). The receptors were gathered from a woman between 50 and 59 years old who had recovered from COVID-19. The CDR3 runs from the conserved cysteine through the conserved F or W. The D gene is left open where the match is weak. Not all rows give a size; the values are once, few, many and, for expanded clones, a class.

NA,NA,TRBJ2-2,TRBV16,CASIRNRGTNTGELFF,TGTGCCAGCATCCGAAATCGGGGGACGAACACCGGGGAGCTGTTTTTT
TRBD2,few,TRBJ2-1,TRBV6-2/TRBV6-3,CASSFYPSGLANEQFF,TGTGCCAGCAGTTTCTACCCCTCGGGACTAGCGAATGAGCAGTTCTTC
NA,NA,TRBJ2-3,TRBV4-1,CASSQAGRERADTQYF,TGCGCCAGCAGCCAGGCTGGCCGGGAGCGCGCAGATACGCAGTATTTT
TRBD1,NA,TRBJ1-4,TRBV13,CASSTTGEREKLFF,TGTGCCAGCAGCACGACAGGGGAAAGAGAAAAACTGTTTTTT
NA,NA,TRBJ2-3,TRBV28,CASSFPRGLFADTQYF,TGTGCCAGCAGTTTCCCCCGGGGATTGTTTGCAGATACGCAGTATTTT
TRBD1,NA,TRBJ1-5,TRBV28,CASSAHRGTQPQHF,TGTGCCAGCAGTGCCCACAGGGGTACTCAGCCCCAGCATTTT
NA,NA,TRBJ1-5,TRBV19,CASSLRRRQPQHF,TGTGCCAGTAGTCTCCGGAGGCGTCAGCCCCAGCATTTT
NA,few,TRBJ1-1,TRBV29-1,CSGIGGTSNYEAFF,TGCAGCGGTATCGGGGGGACTTCAAATTATGAAGCTTTCTTT
TRBD2,NA,TRBJ2-7,TRBV9,CASSVAGGRQNEQYF,TGTGCCAGCAGCGTAGCTGGCGGGAGGCAGAACGAGCAGTACTTC
NA,few,TRBJ1-1,TRBV5-1,CASRPGTPNTEAFF,TGCGCCAGCAGACCCGGGACACCCAACACTGAAGCTTTCTTT
TRBD1,NA,TRBJ1-1,TRBV6-2/TRBV6-3,CASSRGTGNTEAFF,TGTGCCAGCAGTCGCGGGACAGGGAACACTGAAGCTTTCTTT
NA,NA,TRBJ1-2,TRBV7-2,CASSPRAGGDYGYTF,TGTGCCAGCAGCCCGCGCGCGGGGGGCGACTATGGCTACACCTTC
TRBD1,NA,TRBJ2-2,TRBV6-4,CASSDSGTGTGELFF,TGTGCCAGCAGTGACTCGGGGACAGGGACCGGGGAGCTGTTTTTT
NA,few,TRBJ1-1,TRBV2,CASSAWAGDTEAFF,TGTGCCAGCAGTGCTTGGGCCGGGGACACTGAAGCTTTCTTT